The clone carrying this T cell receptor (beta chain) was seen a few times. Antigen specificity is unknown. This specimen belongs to a study of blood T cells in healthy people across ages. Study-wide findings and caveats: Per million T cells, TCR beta diversity dropped about linearly as age rose.

Sample-barcoded 5' priming and a J-beta primer mix drove a second PCR of 7 to 11 cycles. The template-switch adaptor, which had 12 random nucleotides, put a tag on each cDNA molecule. TCRdb recomputed calls from the 5' RACE reads with MiXCR, one row per CDR3 protein. The data contain 2 million or so distinct CDR3 sequences, 49% of them singletons. Sequencing used blood. This receptor was obtained from a woman aged 40 to 50 in good health.

The CDR3 DNA reads TGTGCCAGCAGGGTTTTGGGGGAAGGTTATGGCTACACCTTC. Amino acid sequence: CASRVLGEGYGYTF. The gene calls are TRBV27 and TRBJ1-2; the D gene is possibly TRBD1 (5 bases). Per germline, CDR1 MNHEY and CDR2 SMNVEV (reference sequence). The ends were cut back, 6 bases at V and 5 bases at J, with 16 bases in the middle. The CDR3 is made up of 14 amino acids.